Following are 26 T cell receptor beta chains from one sample sequenced in a study of PD-1 blockade in mismatch repair-deficient tumors. The table came from immunoSEQ multiplex PCR; TCRdb's copy has only in-frame clones and leaves some out. The profile shows more than 85,000 clones, 82% of them singletons. Sequenced material: peripheral blood, taken 30 to 36 weeks after starting pembrolizumab. Every receptor here comes from an adult with mismatch repair-deficient cancer.

The J gene is TRBJ1-2, the V gene TRBV7-9; tentatively, D is TRBD1 (5 bases). This CDR3 spans 14 amino acids. Germline CDR1 SEHNR, CDR2 FQNEAQ (reference sequence). Trimming removed 4 bases at V and 0 bases at J, with 9 bases between. As DNA, the CDR3 is TGTGCCAGCAGCTCAGGGCCCGCTAACTATGGCTACACCTTC. It specifies CASSSGPANYGYTF.

This clone is a singleton in its sample. The CDR3 DNA reads TGCGCCAGCAGCTTGGGGACGGAAAACATTCAGTACTTC. It translates to CASSLGTENIQYF. The chain joins TRBV5-1 to TRBJ2-4; D gene ambiguous. CDR3 length: 13 amino acids. Germline V CDR1 and CDR2: SGHRS, YFSETQ. The germline V and J ends were trimmed by 0 bases and 5 bases, with 6 bases remaining between them.

The chain carries TRBV5-1 and TRBJ2-2; D may be TRBD2 (6 bases). V gave up 4 bases and J gave up 4 bases, with 17 bases separating them. Germline V gene lookup returns CDR1 SGHRS and CDR2 YFSETQ. The length of the CDR3 is 16 residues. As DNA, the CDR3 is TGCGCCAGCAGCACCGATGAGCGGGCGGGCACCGGGGAGCTGTTTTTT. Amino acid sequence: CASSTDERAGTGELFF.

J is TRBJ2-2 and V is TRBV28, with 7 bases matching TRBD1. In germline, CDR1 is MDHEN, CDR2 SYDVKM. V trimming: 7 bases; J trimming: 0 bases; junction bases outside the gene matches: 5. The CDR3 covers 15 residues. CDR3: CASKRDSSNTGELFF. In DNA form, the CDR3 reads TGTGCCAGCAAACGGGACAGCTCGAACACCGGGGAGCTGTTTTTT.

This rearrangement joins TRBV6-5 to TRBJ2-3; 8 positions agree with TRBD1. V was pared by 2 bases and J by 0 bases, with 1 base of the junction left unmatched. This CDR3 comprises 15 residues. Germline V CDR1 and CDR2: MNHEY, SVGAGI. CDR3 coding DNA: TGTGCCAGCAGTTACCGGGACAGGAGCACAGATACGCAGTATTTT. Its translation: CASSYRDRSTDTQYF.

This clone has more than one count but fewer than ten. The chain employs TRBV7-2 and TRBJ1-5; D might be TRBD1 (5 bases). The CDR3 length is 15 residues. The V end lost 5 bases, the J end lost 5 bases, and 16 bases lay between the germline ends. The germline CDR1 and CDR2 sequences are SGHTA and FQGNSA. The CDR3 here is CASSVEGVGDQPQHF. In DNA, the CDR3 is TGTGCCAGCAGCGTAGAAGGGGTGGGGGATCAGCCCCAGCATTTT.

The rearrangement joins TRBV29-1 to TRBJ1-2, with D perhaps TRBD1 (5 bases). Germline lookup yields CDR1 SQVTM and CDR2 ANQGSEA. This CDR3 is 11 amino acids long. V was pared by 5 bases and J by 8 bases, with 12 bases between. The chain's CDR3 is CSVLGGDGYTF. CDR3 nucleotide sequence: TGCAGCGTTCTAGGCGGGGACGGCTACACCTTC.

V gene TRBV4-1 combines with J gene TRBJ1-4; D unclear. This CDR3 has 14 amino acids. V was cut by 4 bases and J by 5 bases, with 11 bases left in between. Germline V gives CDR1 MGHRA, CDR2 YSYEKL. The CDR3 DNA follows: TGCGCCAGCAGCCCCGACACCAGCAATGAAAAACTGTTTTTT. The encoded protein is CASSPDTSNEKLFF.

This sequence joins TRBV4-1 and TRBJ1-1; D may be TRBD1 (5 bases). Trimming cost V 5 bases and J 6 bases, with 16 bases left between them. Germline V gene lookup returns CDR1 MGHRA and CDR2 YSYEKL. CDR3 length: 14 amino acids. This CDR3 reads CASSVERGSAEAFF. DNA for the CDR3: TGCGCCAGCAGCGTAGAACGGGGCTCGGCTGAAGCTTTCTTT.

The rearrangement links TRBV15 to TRBJ1-2; tentatively, D is TRBD1 (5 bases). This CDR3 has 14 amino acids. CDR1 is LNHNV, CDR2 YYDKDF, per germline (reference sequence). Trimming removed 4 bases from V and 4 bases from J, with 13 bases in between. CDR3 DNA sequence: TGTGCCACCAGCATGGGGGGGGAGGGCTATGGCTACACCTTC. Translation gives CATSMGGEGYGYTF.

This clone was seen more than once but under ten times. The rearrangement uses TRBV11-3 and TRBJ1-1, with unresolved D. V lost 2 bases to trimming and J lost 0 bases, with 7 bases between them. The CDR3 is 14 residues long. CDR1 is SGHNT, CDR2 YENEEA, per germline. The CDR3 DNA reads as TGTGCCAGCAGCTTAAACACGGTGAACACTGAAGCTTTCTTT. Translation gives CASSLNTVNTEAFF.

The chain combines TRBV11-2 with TRBJ2-5, with D perhaps TRBD2 (5 bases). CDR1 and CDR2 from the germline V gene are SGHAT and FQNNGV. CDR3 length: 15 residues. Trimming removed 4 bases from V and 4 bases from J, with 16 bases in between. CDR3 in DNA: TGTGCCAGCAGCTCCCAGGCCCTCAGCGGAGAGACCCAGTACTTC. As protein: CASSSQALSGETQYF. Drawing the rest from reference TRBV11-2 and TRBJ2-5, the complete variable domain is EAGVAQSPRYKIIEKRQSVAFWCNPISGHATLYWYQQILGQGPKLLIQFQNNGVVDDSQLPKDRFSAERLKGVDSTLKIQPAKLEDSAVYLCASSSQALSGETQYFGPGTRLLVL.

The gene calls are TRBV4-3 and TRBJ1-4; D ambiguous. CDR1 and CDR2 from the germline V gene are LGHNA and YSLEER. CDR3 length: 15 residues. Trimming took off 2 bases at V and 3 bases at J, with 10 bases between the two ends. The CDR3 is CASSQSGEPNEKLFF. The CDR3 DNA follows: TGCGCCAGCAGCCAATCCGGCGAGCCTAATGAAAAACTGTTTTTT.

V and J are TRBV7-9 and TRBJ2-7, with D possibly TRBD2 on 6 matching bases. Germline-derived CDR1 and CDR2 are SEHNR and FQNEAQ (reference sequence). V was shortened by 4 bases and J by 5 bases, with 18 bases between the two germline ends. CDR3 length: 15 amino acids. CDR3 in DNA: TGTGCCAGCAGCTGGGGAGGTAGCAAAGGGGACGAGCAGTACTTC. This translates into CASSWGGSKGDEQYF.

The gene calls are TRBV6-5 and TRBJ1-1; TRBD1 matches 7 bases. The J segment lost 5 bases and the V segment lost 5 bases, leaving 11 bases of the junction unmatched. The length of the CDR3 is 15 residues. Per the germline V gene, CDR1 is MNHEY and CDR2 is SVGAGI. The CDR3 loop reads CASSPGGQLGTEAFF. The CDR3 bases are TGTGCCAGCAGTCCGGGGGGACAGTTAGGGACTGAAGCTTTCTTT.

This clone was counted only a few times. V usage is TRBV7-2 and J usage is TRBJ2-7; 13 bases align to TRBD2. V gave up 6 bases and J gave up 4 bases; unmatched junction bases: 6. CDR1 SGHTA and CDR2 FQGNSA come from the germline V gene. The CDR3 totals 15 residues. CDR3 DNA: TGTGCCAGCAGGGGACTAGCGGGGATTACTTACGAGCAGTACTTC. It is translated as CASRGLAGITYEQYF.

The rearrangement joins TRBV4-3 to TRBJ2-7; 10 bases match TRBD1. The CDR3 loop spans 15 amino acids. V was pared by 3 bases and J by 3 bases, with 5 bases of the junction left unmatched. Germline CDR1 is LGHNA and CDR2 is YSLEER. Here the CDR3 reads CASSHRTGGIYEQYF. Here the CDR3 DNA reads TGCGCCAGCAGCCACCGGACAGGGGGAATCTACGAGCAGTACTTC.

The rearrangement joins TRBV19 to TRBJ2-2; 13 nucleotides agree with TRBD2. Germline CDR1 and CDR2: LNHDA and SQIVND (reference sequence). The CDR3 sequence is 18 residues long. Germline trimming cut 4 bases from V and 6 bases from J; bases unmatched to any gene: 11. The CDR3 sequence: CASSTGLAGRGKAGELFF. The CDR3 region has the DNA TGTGCCAGTAGTACGGGACTAGCGGGAAGGGGGAAAGCCGGGGAGCTGTTTTTT.

The chain carries TRBV11-2 and TRBJ2-1; D is uncertain. Trimming took 5 bases from V and 6 from J, leaving 8 bases between them. Germline assignment: CDR1 SGHAT and CDR2 FQNNGV. The CDR3 runs to 12 residues. CDR3 protein: CASSGPGNEQFF. DNA of the CDR3: TGTGCCAGCAGCGGCCCAGGCAATGAGCAGTTCTTC.

The chain carries TRBV19 and TRBJ2-1; 10 bases match TRBD2. This CDR3 contains 16 residues. Germline CDR1 reads LNHDA; CDR2 reads SQIVND (reference sequence). The V segment lost 1 base and the J segment 0 bases; nucleotides outside the gene matches: 0. The CDR3 sequence is CASSIVAGGSYNEQFF. The CDR3 coding sequence is TGTGCCAGTAGTATAGTAGCGGGGGGCTCCTACAATGAGCAGTTCTTC.

The chain combines TRBV9 with TRBJ2-3; D unclear. The CDR3 has 13 residues. Trimming removed 0 bases at V and 7 bases at J, with 9 bases between. Germline CDR1 is SGDLS and CDR2 is YYNGEE. In DNA, the CDR3 is TGTGCCAGCAGCGTAGATGGGTTCAATACGCAGTATTTT. Translating gives CASSVDGFNTQYF.

The chain is built from TRBV6-6 and TRBJ2-7; TRBD1 agrees at 8 bases. Germline trimming cut 5 bases from V and 5 bases from J; bases unmatched to any gene: 8. This CDR3 is built from 14 residues. Germline V gene lookup returns CDR1 MNHNY and CDR2 SVGAGI (reference sequence). The chain's CDR3 is CASSNQPDRDEQYF. In DNA form, the CDR3 reads TGTGCCAGCAGTAATCAGCCGGACAGGGACGAGCAGTACTTC.

This chain uses TRBV5-1 with TRBJ2-1; no firm D call. CDR1 SGHRS and CDR2 YFSETQ come from the germline V gene. The CDR3 covers 13 residues. The V end lost 2 bases, the J end lost 0 bases, and 3 bases lay between the germline ends. The CDR3 nucleotides are TGCGCCAGCAGCTTTGACTCCTACAATGAGCAGTTCTTC. It encodes CASSFDSYNEQFF.

The chain links TRBV5-1 to TRBJ2-3; D is unclear. The V end was cut by 4 bases, the J end by 6 bases, with 9 bases between. Germline CDR1 reads SGHRS; CDR2 reads YFSETQ. The length of the CDR3 is 12 residues. The CDR3 is CASSGLGDTQYF. The CDR3 DNA is TGCGCCAGCAGCGGGTTAGGGGATACGCAGTATTTT.

The chain couples TRBV5-4 to TRBJ2-1; 8 bases are shared with TRBD2. The CDR3 consists of 16 residues. Losses at the gene ends were 0 bases for V and 12 bases for J; bases not matched to a gene: 14. The germline V gene has CDR1 SGHNT and CDR2 YYREEE (reference sequence). CDR3 in DNA: TGTGCCAGCAGCTTGGAAAGCGGGAGCATTGAACGAAGGCAGTTCTTC. Amino acid sequence: CASSLESGSIERRQFF.

The rearrangement uses TRBV5-1 and TRBJ2-5, with 12 nucleotides matching TRBD2. Germline V gene lookup returns CDR1 SGHRS and CDR2 YFSETQ. Unmatched junction bases numbered 6, after V lost 5 bases and J lost 4 bases. This CDR3 spans 15 amino acids. CDR3: CASRTSGSLVETQYF. CDR3 bases: TGCGCCAGCAGGACTAGCGGGAGTTTGGTAGAGACCCAGTACTTC.